Below are 3 T cell receptor beta chains sequenced from a single sample in a study of CD8 T cells in ankylosing spondylitis. For these receptors, no antigen is known. TCRdb reprocessed the 5' RACE reads via MiXCR and lists one record per CDR3 protein. The data show about 330,000 distinct CDR3 sequences, with 7% to 9% seen just once and more than 12% held by the top ten. Findings and limits, study-wide: One TCR beta motif, made up of roughly eight highly homologous variants, appeared characteristic of ankylosing spondylitis blood.

The source material was blood, either unsorted or a sorted T cell fraction (not recorded which). The receptors come from a male donor with ankylosing spondylitis.

This clonotype showed up just a few times. The CDR3 spells CASSPHTYEQYF. The CDR3 bases are TGTGCCAGCAGTCCCCATACCTACGAGCAGTACTTC. The chain has TRBV6-5 and TRBJ2-7; no clear D. The germline V gene encodes CDR1 MNHEY and CDR2 SVGAGI. V was trimmed by 5 bases and J by 2 bases, leaving 7 bases between them. This CDR3 contains 12 residues.

This clonotype has a count of ten or more. The chain couples TRBV6-2 or TRBV6-3 to TRBJ1-2; a weak D match, TRBD1 (6 bases). This CDR3 has 12 amino acids. The ends were cut back, 6 bases at V and 5 bases at J, with 10 bases in the middle. CDR1 is MNHEY and CDR2 is SVGEGT in the germline V gene. The CDR3 DNA reads TGTGCCAGCAGGGCCGGGACATATGGCTACACCTTC. Amino acids: CASRAGTYGYTF.

In its sample, this clonotype was seen many times. This chain joins TRBV12-3 or TRBV12-4 and TRBJ1-1; D is unclear. The CDR3 loop spans 14 amino acids. The V and J ends lost 2 bases and 1 base respectively, with 8 bases between them. In DNA, the CDR3 is TGTGCCAGCAGTTTAATTGGCGAGAACACTGAAGCTTTCTTT. It is translated as CASSLIGENTEAFF.